A selection of T cell receptor beta chains follows, all from one sample in a study of blood T cell repertoires in COVID-19. The assay was immunoSEQ multiplex PCR, and TCRdb's table has in-frame clones only and misses some. The data show about 180,000 clones, approximately 83% seen once. Sample: peripheral blood. These receptors all stem from a woman aged 40 to 50 with COVID-19, enrolled during active disease. CDR3s include the opening cysteine and the closing phenylalanine or tryptophan. The D gene is left open where the match is weak. The size entry is marked missing in some rows and otherwise reads once, few, many or a size class.

d_call: TRBD2; clone_size: -; j_call: TRBJ2-1; v_call: TRBV29-1; cdr3_aa: CSVAPGLGGVGEQFF; cdr3_nt: TGCAGCGTGGCGCCGGGACTAGGCGGTGTCGGTGAGCAGTTCTTC
d_call: TRBD2; clone_size: -; j_call: TRBJ2-4; v_call: TRBV5-1; cdr3_aa: CASRAGGTLAKNIQYF; cdr3_nt: TGCGCCAGCCGAGCGGGAGGGACGCTAGCCAAAAACATTCAGTACTTC
d_call: TRBD1; clone_size: once; j_call: TRBJ2-6; v_call: TRBV5-1; cdr3_aa: CASGGQGAWGANVLTF; cdr3_nt: TGCGCCAGCGGCGGACAGGGGGCTTGGGGGGCCAACGTCCTGACTTTC
d_call: -; clone_size: once; j_call: TRBJ1-2; v_call: TRBV27; cdr3_aa: CASSLFGGDGYTF; cdr3_nt: TGTGCCAGCAGTTTATTTGGCGGAGATGGCTACACCTTC
d_call: -; clone_size: -; j_call: TRBJ1-2; v_call: TRBV7-9; cdr3_aa: CASSPRQPYGYTF; cdr3_nt: TGTGCCAGCAGTCCGCGACAGCCGTATGGCTACACCTTC
d_call: -; clone_size: -; j_call: TRBJ1-4; v_call: TRBV2; cdr3_aa: CASSELRVPNEKLFF; cdr3_nt: TGTGCCAGCAGCGAGCTCAGGGTTCCCAATGAAAAACTGTTTTTT
d_call: -; clone_size: few; j_call: TRBJ1-1; v_call: TRBV14; cdr3_aa: CASSLVAGRTEAFF; cdr3_nt: TGTGCCAGCAGCCTAGTTGCGGGTCGAACTGAAGCTTTCTTT
d_call: TRBD2; clone_size: -; j_call: TRBJ2-1; v_call: TRBV15; cdr3_aa: CATRHSGGSGEQFF; cdr3_nt: TGTGCCACCAGGCATAGCGGGGGGAGCGGTGAGCAGTTCTTC
d_call: -; clone_size: -; j_call: TRBJ1-6; v_call: TRBV5-1; cdr3_aa: CASSLVGASSYNSPLHF; cdr3_nt: TGCGCCAGCAGCTTGGTTGGGGCCAGCTCCTATAATTCACCCCTCCACTTT
d_call: -; clone_size: -; j_call: TRBJ1-2; v_call: TRBV27; cdr3_aa: CASTGQRGYGYTF; cdr3_nt: TGTGCCAGCACTGGACAGAGAGGATATGGCTACACCTTC
d_call: TRBD1; clone_size: -; j_call: TRBJ1-2; v_call: TRBV5-6; cdr3_aa: CASSLGQGARDYGYTF; cdr3_nt: TGTGCCAGCAGCTTGGGACAGGGGGCGCGGGACTATGGCTACACCTTC
d_call: TRBD1; clone_size: -; j_call: TRBJ1-2; v_call: TRBV6-6; cdr3_aa: CASSYSDRAAYGYTF; cdr3_nt: TGTGCCAGCAGTTATTCTGACAGGGCGGCCTATGGCTACACCTTC
d_call: TRBD1; clone_size: few; j_call: TRBJ1-6; v_call: TRBV27; cdr3_aa: CASSIRQGLSANSPLHF; cdr3_nt: TGTGCCAGCAGTATCAGACAGGGCCTATCGGCGAATTCACCCCTCCACTTT
d_call: -; clone_size: few; j_call: TRBJ2-7; v_call: TRBV7-9; cdr3_aa: CASSFDVGAGDGYF; cdr3_nt: TGTGCCAGCAGCTTCGACGTTGGGGCAGGCGATGGGTACTTC